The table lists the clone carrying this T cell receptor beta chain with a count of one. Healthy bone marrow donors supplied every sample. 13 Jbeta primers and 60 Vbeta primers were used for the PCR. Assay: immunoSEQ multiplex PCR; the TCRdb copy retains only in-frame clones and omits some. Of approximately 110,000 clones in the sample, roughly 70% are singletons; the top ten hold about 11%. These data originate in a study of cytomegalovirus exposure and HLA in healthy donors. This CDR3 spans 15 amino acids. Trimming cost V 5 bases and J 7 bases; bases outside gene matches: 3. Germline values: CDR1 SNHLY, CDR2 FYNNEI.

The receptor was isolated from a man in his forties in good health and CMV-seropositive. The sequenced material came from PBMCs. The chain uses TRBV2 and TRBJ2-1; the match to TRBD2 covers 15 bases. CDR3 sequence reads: CASSWTSGRGNEQFF. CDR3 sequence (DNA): TGTGCCAGCAGTTGGACTAGCGGGAGGGGGAATGAGCAGTTCTTC.